The rows below give T cell receptor beta chains drawn from one sample of a study of blood T cells in healthy people across ages. MiXCR, run by TCRdb on the 5' RACE reads, gives a single entry per CDR3 protein. The data show hundreds of thousands of distinct CDR3 sequences, 35% to 50% seen once. The material sequenced was blood. Receptors originate from a man at least 80 years old in good health. Each CDR3 is given with its conserved first and last residue. D genes are given only for firm matches. Expanded clones get a size class; other rows say once, few or many, or leave the size out.

>15|.|TRBJ1-2|TRBV9|.
TGTGCCAGCAGGGGTTATGGCGCGATCGGGGGCGGCTACACCTTC
CASRGYGAIGGGYTF
>15|TRBD1|TRBJ1-5|TRBV3-1|few
TGTGCCAGCAGTCACGGAGGACAGGGCTCCCAGCCCCAGCATTTT
CASSHGGQGSQPQHF
>12|.|TRBJ2-5|TRBV5-1|.
TGCGCCAGCACTCTCTCTCAAGAGACCCAGTACTTC
CASTLSQETQYF
>18|TRBD2|TRBJ2-3|TRBV7-2|.
TGTGCCAGCAGCTCCCGACTAGCGGGGGGTGCTAGCACAGATACGCAGTATTTT
CASSSRLAGGASTDTQYF
>17|.|TRBJ1-5|TRBV6-6|many
TGTGCCAGCAGTCCACGCCCCTATTCAGGGTGGGAGCAGCCCCAGCATTTT
CASSPRPYSGWEQPQHF
>13|.|TRBJ2-1|TRBV6-2/TRBV6-3|few
TGTGCCACCGACAACCCGGCCTACAATGAGCAGTTCTTC
CATDNPAYNEQFF
>14|TRBD1|TRBJ2-7|TRBV5-8|few
TGTGCCAGCAGCCGGGACAGGGAACACTACGAGCAGTACTTC
CASSRDREHYEQYF
>12|.|TRBJ2-2|TRBV20-1|many
TGCAGTGCTAGAGTTAATAGAGGAGAGCTGTTTTTT
CSARVNRGELFF
>16|TRBD1|TRBJ1-5|TRBV20-1|.
TGCAGTGCTAGAGAGGCGACAGGGTATAGCAATCAGCCCCAGCATTTT
CSAREATGYSNQPQHF
>16|.|TRBJ2-5|TRBV5-1|.
TGCGCCAGCAGCCTTGCCCCTTCAGAGATTTTAAAGACCCAGTACTTC
CASSLAPSEILKTQYF
>12|.|TRBJ2-5|TRBV28|once
TGTGCCAGCACATTACTAGGTCATGAGCAGTACTTC
CASTLLGHEQYF
>14|.|TRBJ2-5|TRBV29-1|.
TGCAGCGTTGATGAGAGTCTCTTGGGGGGGACCCAGTACTTC
CSVDESLLGGTQYF
>16|.|TRBJ2-7|TRBV7-6|few
TGTGCCAGCAGCTCCGGGGGGGGGACAGGAAACTACGAGCAGTACTTC
CASSSGGGTGNYEQYF
>15|.|TRBJ2-4|TRBV2|.
TGTGCCAGCAGGGCAGATAACACGGCCAAAAACATTCAGTACTTC
CASRADNTAKNIQYF
>15|.|TRBJ2-1|TRBV9|.
TGTGCCAGCAGCGTAAACATCGGGAGAGGCAATGAGCAGTTCTTC
CASSVNIGRGNEQFF
>16|.|TRBJ2-3|TRBV7-9|.
TGTGCCAGCAGCTTGGAAGACGTCGGGGTGTCAGATACGCAGTATTTT
CASSLEDVGVSDTQYF
>13|.|TRBJ2-1|TRBV7-3|.
TGTGCCAGCAGCTCTAATAGCCGGAATGAGCAGTTCTTC
CASSSNSRNEQFF
>12|.|TRBJ2-5|TRBV3-1|.
TGTGCCAGCAGCCAAGGGGTGGGGACCCAGTACTTC
CASSQGVGTQYF
>15|TRBD2|TRBJ2-7|TRBV7-3|.
TGTGCCAGCAGCTTAGGACGAGCGGGACCGTACGAGCAGTACTTC
CASSLGRAGPYEQYF
>14|.|TRBJ2-7|TRBV20-1|.
TGCAGTGCTCCTACGATCGGGGGATCCCTCCCTCAGTACTTC
CSAPTIGGSLPQYF
>17|TRBD2|TRBJ2-1|TRBV12-3/TRBV12-4|.
TGTGCCAGCAGTTCCGGACTAGCGGGAGGGCTTAGGAATGAGCAGTTCTTC
CASSSGLAGGLRNEQFF
>13|.|TRBJ2-7|TRBV11-1|.
TGTGCCAGCAGCGTCGGCCAGAACTACGAGCAGTACTTC
CASSVGQNYEQYF
>13|TRBD2|TRBJ2-7|TRBV3-1|few
TGTGCCAGCAGCCCGGGACTACGGCGGGAGCAGTACTTC
CASSPGLRREQYF
>15|TRBD2|TRBJ2-1|TRBV19|many
TGTGCCAGTAGTGATCTAGCGGGCTCCTACAATGAGCAGTTCTTC
CASSDLAGSYNEQFF
>14|.|TRBJ2-5|TRBV6-6|few
TGTGCCAGCAACCTGAAGCGGGCACAAGAGACCCAGTACTTC
CASNLKRAQETQYF
>11|.|TRBJ2-7|TRBV4-1|many
TGCGCCAGCAGCCAAGGGGTCGAGCAGTACTTC
CASSQGVEQYF
>12|.|TRBJ2-7|TRBV7-2|.
TGTGCCAGCAGCGCCATGCGAAATGAGCAGTACTTC
CASSAMRNEQYF
>13|.|TRBJ1-1|TRBV6-6|few
TGTGCCAGCAGAACAGGCCCGAACACTGAAGCTTTCTTT
CASRTGPNTEAFF
>18|.|TRBJ2-7|TRBV7-2|few
TGTGCCAGCAGCTTATCTTCAAGTGGGACGGCGCGCTCCTACGAGCAGTACTTC
CASSLSSSGTARSYEQYF
>15|.|TRBJ2-3|TRBV5-1|many
TGCGCCAGCAGCCCCGGGATAACAGTAAGAGATACGCAGTATTTT
CASSPGITVRDTQYF
>14|.|TRBJ1-4|TRBV29-1|few
TGCAGCGCCACAGGGACGGCACCAAATGAAAAACTGTTTTTT
CSATGTAPNEKLFF
>14|.|TRBJ2-1|TRBV24-1|.
TGTGCCACCAGTGGCAGGGGCCATTACAATGAGCAGTTCTTC
CATSGRGHYNEQFF
>14|.|TRBJ1-6|TRBV7-2|few
TGTGCCAGCAGCTTAGTGGCAGAAAATTCACCCCTCCACTTT
CASSLVAENSPLHF
>19|TRBD1|TRBJ2-5|TRBV5-1|.
TGCGCCAGCAGCTTGGGGCCTAGTCGGACAGGGGCGTCCCAAGAGACCCAGTACTTC
CASSLGPSRTGASQETQYF
>16|.|TRBJ1-2|TRBV7-9|.
TGTGCCAGCAGCCCATCGGGACCTTCAGGGTCCTATGGCTACACCTTC
CASSPSGPSGSYGYTF
>15|TRBD1|TRBJ2-1|TRBV5-1|.
TGCGCCAGCAGCTTGGGTCTAGGGGGCCCAAATGAGCAGTTCTTC
CASSLGLGGPNEQFF
>13|.|TRBJ2-7|TRBV30|.
TGTGCCTCTGAGGGGGTTAGGCGCTACGAGCAGTACTTC
CASEGVRRYEQYF
>17|.|TRBJ2-6|TRBV12-3/TRBV12-4|many
TGTGCCAGCAGTTTAGGGACCGGAGTCTCTGGGGCCAACGTCCTGACTTTC
CASSLGTGVSGANVLTF
>13|.|TRBJ2-7|TRBV6-2/TRBV6-3|once
TGTGCCAGCAGTTACCAGGGGTACAATGAGCAGTACTTC
CASSYQGYNEQYF
>14|.|TRBJ1-2|TRBV29-1|few
TGCAGCGTTGTAAGACAGACCTCTAACTATGGCTACACCTTC
CSVVRQTSNYGYTF
>19|TRBD2|TRBJ2-3|TRBV6-4|few
TGTGCCAGCAGTGACTCTGGGCTAGCGGGGGGTGCTAGCACAGATACGCAGTATTTT
CASSDSGLAGGASTDTQYF
>15|TRBD1|TRBJ2-3|TRBV4-1|many
TGCGCCAGCAGCGCTACCGGGACAGGGTCGGATACGCAGTATTTT
CASSATGTGSDTQYF
>12|.|TRBJ2-7|TRBV28|.
TGTGCCAGCAGTTTCAATAGGAGAGAGCAGTACTTC
CASSFNRREQYF
>16|TRBD1|TRBJ2-5|TRBV3-1|few
TGTGCCAGCAGTCGAGGACAGGGTGGACGGCAAGAGACCCAGTACTTC
CASSRGQGGRQETQYF
>14|TRBD1|TRBJ2-1|TRBV4-2|few
TGTGCCAGCAGCCCTGGGACAGGGGGCGGTGAGCAGTTCTTC
CASSPGTGGGEQFF
>14|TRBD1|TRBJ2-7|TRBV20-1|many
TGCAGTGCTAGTCTACCCGGGACAGGGCACGAGCAGTACTTC
CSASLPGTGHEQYF
>17|.|TRBJ2-7|TRBV15|few
TGTGCCACCAGCAGAAATCCAGGGACAGCGGGATACAATGAGCAGTACTTC
CATSRNPGTAGYNEQYF
>14|.|TRBJ2-3|TRBV5-1|.
TGCGCCAGCAGCCAGCTAAGACGGACAGATACGCAGTATTTT
CASSQLRRTDTQYF
>17|.|TRBJ2-1|TRBV9|.
TGTGCCAGCACCCTTGCAGACGGACGGAGCTCCTACAATGAGCAGTTCTTC
CASTLADGRSSYNEQFF